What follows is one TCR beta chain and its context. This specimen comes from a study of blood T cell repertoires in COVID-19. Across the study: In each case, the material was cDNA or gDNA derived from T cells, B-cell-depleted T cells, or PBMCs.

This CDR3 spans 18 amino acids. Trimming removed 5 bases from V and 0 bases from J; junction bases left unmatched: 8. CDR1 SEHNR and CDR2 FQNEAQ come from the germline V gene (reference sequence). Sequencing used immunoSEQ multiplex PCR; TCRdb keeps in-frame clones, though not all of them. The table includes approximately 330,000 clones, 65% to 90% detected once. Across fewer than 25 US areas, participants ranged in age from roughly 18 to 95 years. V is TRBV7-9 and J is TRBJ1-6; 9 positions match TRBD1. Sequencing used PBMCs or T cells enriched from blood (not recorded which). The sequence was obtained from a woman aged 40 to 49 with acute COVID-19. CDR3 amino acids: CASSPTGGMSSYNSPLHF. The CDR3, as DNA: TGTGCCAGCAGCCCGACAGGGGGGATGAGCTCCTATAATTCACCCCTCCACTTT.